Shown below are 26 T cell receptor beta chains from a single sample sequenced in a study of blood T cell repertoires in COVID-19. Data came from immunoSEQ multiplex PCR; TCRdb stores just in-frame clones and leaves some out. The table records about 400,000 clones, around 92% of them present only once. The sequenced material came from PBMCs or T cells enriched from blood (not recorded which). These receptor sequences come from a woman aged 30 to 39 who had recovered from COVID-19.

The J gene is TRBJ2-1, the V gene TRBV5-4; 10 bases map to TRBD2. Per germline, CDR1 SGHNT and CDR2 YYREEE (reference sequence). The CDR3 sequence is 16 residues long. Losses at the gene ends were 4 bases for V and 7 bases for J; bases not matched to a gene: 11. CDR3 amino acids: CASSPGPSGSGNEQFF. The CDR3 DNA is TGTGCCAGCAGCCCGGGCCCTAGCGGGAGTGGAAATGAGCAGTTCTTC.

This clone was detected only once. The gene calls are TRBV6-2 or TRBV6-3 and TRBJ1-2; D gene uncertain. CDR3 length equals 13 residues. The ends were cut back, 3 bases at V and 8 bases at J, with 13 bases in the middle. Germline V gene data show CDR1 as MNHEY and CDR2 as SVGEGT. Here the CDR3 reads CASSYQLSGGYTF. The CDR3 bases are TGTGCCAGCAGTTATCAACTCTCCGGGGGCTACACCTTC.

The chain uses TRBV29-1 and TRBJ1-4; unclear D gene. CDR3 length equals 11 residues. CDR1 is SQVTM and CDR2 is ANQGSEA in the germline V gene. V dropped 8 bases and J dropped 4 bases, with 8 bases sitting between them. CDR3 bases: TGCAGCTTACGGTTTAATGAAAAACTGTTTTTT. Translated, it gives CSLRFNEKLFF.

In its sample, this clone was seen a few times. The chain is built from TRBV12-3 or TRBV12-4 and TRBJ2-3, with D possibly being TRBD1 (5 bases). V gave up 3 bases and J gave up 8 bases, with 12 bases separating them. The CDR3 consists of 13 residues. CDR3 nucleotide sequence: TGTGCCAGCAGTTTCTCGCAGGGTAGTACGCAGTATTTT. Its protein is CASSFSQGSTQYF.

The chain recombines TRBV3-1 (or the pseudogene TRBV3-2) with TRBJ1-1; D gene unclear. CDR1 is LGHDT and CDR2 is YNNKEL in the germline V gene (reference sequence). V was shortened by 4 bases and J by 6 bases, with 15 bases between the two germline ends. The CDR3 runs to 14 residues. The CDR3: CASSPHREPSEAFF. The CDR3 nucleotides read TGTGCCAGCAGCCCCCATCGGGAGCCATCTGAAGCTTTCTTT.

The chain joins TRBV12-3 or TRBV12-4 to TRBJ1-1; D perhaps matches TRBD1 (6 bases). The CDR3 is made up of 13 amino acids. V was clipped by 10 bases and J by 10 bases, with 22 bases between them. This CDR3 is CATSRTAQPVAFF. The DNA of the CDR3 is TGTGCCACCAGCAGGACAGCTCAACCGGTAGCTTTCTTT.

V gene TRBV7-9 combines with J gene TRBJ1-6, with 7 bases aligning to TRBD1. Germline CDR1 SEHNR, CDR2 FQNEAQ (reference sequence). The CDR3 covers 15 residues. Trimming cost V 5 bases and J 8 bases; bases outside gene matches: 9. CDR3 bases: TGTGCCAGCAGCCCGCGACAGGGCGGGGATTCACCCCTCCACTTT. This codes for CASSPRQGGDSPLHF.

This chain joins TRBV4-2 and TRBJ2-7; 7 positions agree with TRBD2. CDR1 LGHNA and CDR2 YNFKEQ come from the germline V gene. The V gene end was trimmed by 3 bases and the J gene end by 0 bases; junction bases not matched to a gene: 11. The CDR3 is made up of 17 amino acids. The CDR3 protein is CASSHPQVGGSSYEQYF. CDR3 nucleotides: TGTGCCAGCAGCCATCCCCAGGTGGGAGGGAGCTCCTACGAGCAGTACTTC.

V is TRBV11-2 and J is TRBJ1-1, with D unclear. Germline-derived CDR1 and CDR2 are SGHAT and FQNNGV. The length of the CDR3 is 12 residues. V was clipped by 4 bases and J by 5 bases, with 8 bases between them. The CDR3 spells CASSSPATEAFF. CDR3 DNA: TGTGCCAGCAGCTCGCCAGCGACTGAAGCTTTCTTT. Full variable domain (rest looked up from reference TRBV11-2 and TRBJ1-1): EAGVAQSPRYKIIEKRQSVAFWCNPISGHATLYWYQQILGQGPKLLIQFQNNGVVDDSQLPKDRFSAERLKGVDSTLKIQPAKLEDSAVYLCASSSPATEAFFGQGTRLTVV.

This clone has just a few counts. The chain carries TRBV11-1 and TRBJ2-1; the D gene is possibly TRBD1 (5 bases). In germline, CDR1 is SGHAT, CDR2 FQDESV (reference sequence). With 0 bases removed from V and 6 bases from J, the gap between germline ends came to 18 bases. CDR3 length: 17 amino acids. The CDR3 DNA reads as TGTGCCAGCAGCTTAGCGCTGTCATGGGGCCCTACCAATGAGCAGTTCTTC. Translating it yields CASSLALSWGPTNEQFF.

This clone was picked up one time. The chain uses TRBV24-1 and TRBJ2-1; D is ambiguous. CDR1 is KGHDR, CDR2 SFDVKD, per germline. V was clipped by 0 bases and J by 5 bases, with 4 bases between them. This CDR3 has 13 amino acids. CDR3 protein: CATSDLRDNEQFF. As DNA, the CDR3 is TGTGCCACCAGTGATTTGCGGGACAATGAGCAGTTCTTC.

This chain links TRBV7-2 with TRBJ2-7; tentative D call: TRBD1 (6 bases). The CDR3 sequence is 13 residues long. CDR1 SGHTA and CDR2 FQGNSA come from the germline V gene. Trimming left V 6 bases short and J 2 bases short, with 11 bases between. CDR3 loop: CASRPTGAYEQYF. CDR3 in DNA: TGTGCCAGCAGACCGACAGGTGCCTACGAGCAGTACTTC.

The chain links TRBV25-1 to TRBJ1-5; unclear D gene. Trimming pared 3 bases from V and 9 bases from J, leaving 9 bases between. CDR1 and CDR2 (germline): MGHDK, SYGVNS. The CDR3 totals 12 residues. The CDR3 region has the DNA TGTGCCAGCAGTGACCCAACGGGGCCCCAGCATTTT. It encodes CASSDPTGPQHF.

Note on this clone: Additional DNA sequences in this sample encode the identical CDR3. V and J are TRBV10-1 and TRBJ2-1; 11 bases line up with TRBD2. Per germline, CDR1 WNHNN and CDR2 SYGVQD (reference sequence). Losses at the gene ends were 4 bases for V and 4 bases for J; bases not matched to a gene: 3. The CDR3 runs 15 residues. The CDR3 here is CASSGGTSGYNEQFF. In DNA form, the CDR3 reads TGCGCCAGCAGTGGGGGGACTAGCGGATACAATGAGCAGTTCTTC.

The chain employs TRBV18 and TRBJ1-2, with 9 positions matching TRBD1. The CDR3 is made up of 15 amino acids. With V trimmed by 1 base and J by 2 bases, 2 bases remained unmatched. Per the germline V gene, CDR1 is KGHSH and CDR2 is LQKENI. This CDR3 reads CASSPRGQGNYGYTF. CDR3 sequence (DNA): TGTGCCAGCTCACCACGGGGACAGGGCAACTATGGCTACACCTTC. Complete variable domain (other parts from reference TRBV18 and TRBJ1-2): NAGVMQNPRHLVRRRGQEARLRCSPMKGHSHVYWYRQLPEEGLKFMVYLQKENIIDESGMPKERFSAEFPKEGPSILRIQQVVRGDSAAYFCASSPRGQGNYGYTFGSGTRLTVV.

The gene calls are TRBV7-9 and TRBJ2-7; D possibly corresponds to TRBD1 (6 bases). This CDR3 is 14 amino acids long. CDR1 is SEHNR and CDR2 is FQNEAQ in the germline V gene (reference sequence). The V end was cut by 1 base, the J end by 10 bases, with 17 bases between. CDR3 amino acids: CASSLGTDRTHQYF. Here the CDR3 DNA reads TGTGCCAGCAGCTTAGGCACTGACAGGACGCATCAGTACTTC.

The CDR3 here is CASSIGQPLGGYTF. Here the CDR3 DNA reads TGTGCCAGTAGTATAGGACAGCCCTTGGGTGGCTACACCTTC. The chain has TRBV19 and TRBJ1-2; a possible D gene is TRBD1 (5 bases). V lost 1 base to trimming and J lost 7 bases, with 13 bases between them. Germline-derived CDR1 and CDR2 are LNHDA and SQIVND (reference sequence). The CDR3 spans 14 residues.

This chain joins TRBV7-3 and TRBJ2-3, with 7 bases identical to TRBD2. Germline trimming cut 2 bases from V and 2 bases from J; bases unmatched to any gene: 7. From germline, CDR1 is SGHTA and CDR2 FQGTGA. The CDR3 is 16 amino acids. Written as DNA, the CDR3 is TGTGCCAGCAGCTTAGGGCTAGCGGACTACACAGATACGCAGTATTTT. Amino acid sequence: CASSLGLADYTDTQYF.

This chain uses TRBV7-3 with TRBJ2-1; a possible D gene is TRBD2 (7 bases). With 2 bases removed from V and 9 bases from J, the gap between germline ends came to 20 bases. Germline CDR1 reads SGHTA; CDR2 reads FQGTGA. This CDR3 comprises 16 residues. This CDR3 reads CASSLLRGAGASEQFF. DNA of the CDR3: TGTGCCAGCAGCTTACTTCGGGGGGCCGGTGCTAGTGAGCAGTTCTTC.

This chain connects TRBV7-3 to TRBJ2-1; 8 positions match TRBD1. The trim removed 2 bases at V and 8 bases at J, leaving 8 bases unmatched. Germline V CDR1 and CDR2: SGHTA, FQGTGA. This CDR3 contains 15 residues. CDR3 sequence (DNA): TGTGCCAGCAGCTTAGACAGGGGTGGGCACGATGAGCAGTTCTTC. Protein sequence: CASSLDRGGHDEQFF.

V gene TRBV19 combines with J gene TRBJ1-5; D unclear. Trimming pared 7 bases from V and 0 bases from J, leaving 19 bases between. Germline V gene data show CDR1 as LNHDA and CDR2 as SQIVND (reference sequence). The CDR3 covers 17 residues. As DNA, the CDR3 is TGTGCCAGTAAACCCGTGCCCGGAGGATATAGCAATCAGCCCCAGCATTTT. Translating it yields CASKPVPGGYSNQPQHF.

The gene calls are TRBV7-2 and TRBJ2-1; 9 bases are shared with TRBD1. V gave up 5 bases and J gave up 7 bases; unmatched junction bases: 12. The germline V gene has CDR1 SGHTA and CDR2 FQGNSA. The length of the CDR3 is 16 residues. The CDR3 DNA follows: TGTGCCAGCAGCGCGGCACCGGGACAGGGCACAAATGAGCAGTTCTTC. It encodes CASSAAPGQGTNEQFF.

The chain has TRBV28 and TRBJ1-5, with 7 bases identical to TRBD1. J gave up 4 bases and V 5 bases, and 11 bases lay outside the gene matches. The CDR3 is 16 residues long. The germline V gene encodes CDR1 MDHEN and CDR2 SYDVKM. The CDR3 bases are TGTGCCAGCAGTCCCCCGGGGACAGCTATGAATCAGCCCCAGCATTTT. Amino acids: CASSPPGTAMNQPQHF.

The gene calls are TRBV19 and TRBJ1-2; no clear D. The CDR3 length is 12 residues. V lost 6 bases to trimming and J lost 3 bases, with 8 bases between them. In germline, CDR1 is LNHDA, CDR2 SQIVND (reference sequence). This CDR3 reads CASRESHYGYTF. CDR3 coding DNA: TGTGCCAGTAGGGAGAGCCACTATGGCTACACCTTC.

The V gene is TRBV7-3, the J gene TRBJ2-1; D may be TRBD1 (7 bases). Germline assignment: CDR1 SGHTA and CDR2 FQGTGA. With 2 bases removed from V and 4 bases from J, the gap between germline ends came to 15 bases. The CDR3 runs to 16 residues. The CDR3 here is CASSLGGTAKYNEQFF. The CDR3 nucleotides are TGTGCCAGCAGCTTAGGGGGGACAGCCAAGTACAATGAGCAGTTCTTC.

The rearrangement links TRBV6-5 to TRBJ2-1; weak D call: TRBD2 (6 bases). This CDR3 is 10 amino acids long. V lost 8 bases to trimming and J lost 10 bases, with 9 bases between them. Per germline, CDR1 MNHEY and CDR2 SVGAGI. CDR3 protein: CASSGEEQFF. In nucleotides, the CDR3 is TGTGCCAGCTCGGGGGAGGAGCAGTTCTTC.